Here is one T cell receptor (beta chain) with its context. Generated by immunoSEQ multiplex PCR, the TCRdb table keeps only in-frame clones and is missing some. The sample contains 200,000 to 300,000 clones, over 80% of which appear only once. This entry comes from a study of blood T cell repertoires in COVID-19. Germline loops: CDR1 SGHVS, CDR2 FQNEAQ. CDR3 length equals 11 residues. The V gene lost 3 bases and the J gene lost 7 bases, with 4 bases spanning the gap. The sequenced sample consisted of PBMCs or T cells enriched from blood (not recorded which). The receptor was derived from a woman in her twenties or thirties with acute COVID-19. The chain combines TRBV7-8 with TRBJ1-5, with D unclear. The CDR3 sequence: CASSFAQPQHF. DNA for the CDR3: TGTGCCAGCAGCTTTGCGCAGCCCCAGCATTTT. Combining the CDR3 with reference TRBV7-8 and TRBJ1-5 gives the whole variable domain GAGVSQSPRYKVAKRGQDVALRCDPISGHVSLFWYQQALGQGPEFLTYFQNEAQLDKSGLPSDRFFAERPEGSVSTLKIQRTQQEDSAVYLCASSFAQPQHFGDGTRLSIL.